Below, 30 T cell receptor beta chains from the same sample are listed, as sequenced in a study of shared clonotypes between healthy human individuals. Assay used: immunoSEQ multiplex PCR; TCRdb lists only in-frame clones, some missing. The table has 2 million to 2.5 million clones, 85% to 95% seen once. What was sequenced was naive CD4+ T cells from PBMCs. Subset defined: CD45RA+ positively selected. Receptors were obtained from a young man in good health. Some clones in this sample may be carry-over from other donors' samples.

CDR3 coding DNA: TGTGCCAGCAGCCCGACGGCAGCGGTCTCCTACGAGCAGTACTTC. This translates into CASSPTAAVSYEQYF. The chain recombines TRBV5-4 with TRBJ2-7, with D perhaps matching TRBD2 (5 bases). CDR1 is SGHNT and CDR2 is YYREEE in the germline V gene (reference sequence). V was clipped by 4 bases and J by 0 bases, with 14 bases between them. The CDR3 consists of 15 residues.

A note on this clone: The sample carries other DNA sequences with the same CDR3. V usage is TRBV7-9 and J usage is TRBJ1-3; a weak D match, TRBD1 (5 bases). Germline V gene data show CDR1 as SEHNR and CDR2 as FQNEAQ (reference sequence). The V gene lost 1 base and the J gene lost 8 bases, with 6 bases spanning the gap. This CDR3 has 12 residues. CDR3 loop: CASSLVGDTIYF. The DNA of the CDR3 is TGTGCCAGCAGCTTAGTAGGGGACACCATATATTTT. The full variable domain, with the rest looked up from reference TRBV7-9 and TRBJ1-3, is DTGVSQNPRHKITKRGQNVTFRCDPISEHNRLYWYRQTLGQGPEFLTYFQNEAQLEKSRLLSDRFSAERPKGSFSTLEIQRTEQGDSAMYLCASSLVGDTIYFGEGSWLTVV.

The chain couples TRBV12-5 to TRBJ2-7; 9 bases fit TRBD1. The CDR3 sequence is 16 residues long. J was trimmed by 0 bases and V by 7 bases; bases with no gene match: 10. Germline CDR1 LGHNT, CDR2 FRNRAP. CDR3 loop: CASVKAGTGNSYEQYF. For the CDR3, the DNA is TGTGCTAGTGTCAAAGCGGGGACAGGGAACTCCTACGAGCAGTACTTC. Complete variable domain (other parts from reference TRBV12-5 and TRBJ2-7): DARVTQTPRHKVTEMGQEVTMRCQPILGHNTVFWYRQTMMQGLELLAYFRNRAPLDDSGMPKDRFSAEMPDATLATLKIQPSEPRDSAVYFCASVKAGTGNSYEQYFGPGTRLTVT.

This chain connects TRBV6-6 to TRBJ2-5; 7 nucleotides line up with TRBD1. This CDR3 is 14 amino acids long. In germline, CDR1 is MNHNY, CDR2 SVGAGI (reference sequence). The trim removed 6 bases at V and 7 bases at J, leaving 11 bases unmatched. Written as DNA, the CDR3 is TGTGCCAGCAGAACCGGACAGGACCGAGTGACCCAGTACTTC. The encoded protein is CASRTGQDRVTQYF.

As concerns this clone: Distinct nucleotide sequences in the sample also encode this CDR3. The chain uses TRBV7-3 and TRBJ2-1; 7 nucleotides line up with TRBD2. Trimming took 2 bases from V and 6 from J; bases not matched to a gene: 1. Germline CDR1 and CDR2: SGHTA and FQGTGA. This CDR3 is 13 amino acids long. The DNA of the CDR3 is TGTGCCAGCAGCTTATGGGGGGGCAATGAGCAGTTCTTC. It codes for CASSLWGGNEQFF. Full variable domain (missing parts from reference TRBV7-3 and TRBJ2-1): GAGVSQTPSNKVTEKGKYVELRCDPISGHTALYWYRQSLGQGPEFLIYFQGTGAADDSGLPNDRFFAVRPEGSVSTLKIQRTERGDSAVYLCASSLWGGNEQFFGPGTRLTVL.

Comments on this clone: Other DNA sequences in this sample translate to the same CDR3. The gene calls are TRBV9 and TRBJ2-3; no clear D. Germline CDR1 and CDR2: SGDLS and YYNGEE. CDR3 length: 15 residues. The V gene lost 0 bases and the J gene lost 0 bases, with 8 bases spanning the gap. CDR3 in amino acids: CASSVGAGSTDTQYF. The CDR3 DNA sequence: TGTGCCAGCAGCGTAGGGGCAGGAAGCACAGATACGCAGTATTTT.

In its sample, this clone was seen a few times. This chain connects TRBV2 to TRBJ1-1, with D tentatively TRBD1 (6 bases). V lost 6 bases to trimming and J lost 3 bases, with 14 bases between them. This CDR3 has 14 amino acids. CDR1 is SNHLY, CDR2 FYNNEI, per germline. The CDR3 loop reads CASSATSGDTEAFF. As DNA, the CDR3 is TGTGCCAGCAGCGCTACCTCAGGGGACACTGAAGCTTTCTTT.

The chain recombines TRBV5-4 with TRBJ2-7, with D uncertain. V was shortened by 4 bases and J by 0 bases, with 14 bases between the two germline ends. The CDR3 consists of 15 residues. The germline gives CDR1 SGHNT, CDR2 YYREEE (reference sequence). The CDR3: CASSLGPIDSYEQYF. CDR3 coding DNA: TGTGCCAGCAGCCTGGGCCCTATTGACTCCTACGAGCAGTACTTC.

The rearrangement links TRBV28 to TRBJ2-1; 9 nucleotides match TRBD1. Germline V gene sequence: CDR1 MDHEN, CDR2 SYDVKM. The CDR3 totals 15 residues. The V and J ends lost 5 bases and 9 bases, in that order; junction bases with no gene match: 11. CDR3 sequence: CASSGTGREIAEQFF. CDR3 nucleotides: TGTGCCAGCAGTGGGACAGGGCGGGAGATTGCTGAGCAGTTCTTC.

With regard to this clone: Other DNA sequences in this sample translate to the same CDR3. The CDR3, as DNA: TGTGCCTGGAGTAGTTCCTACGAGCAGTACTTC. Its translation: CAWSSSYEQYF. The chain recombines TRBV30 with TRBJ2-7; D unresolved. The CDR3 covers 11 residues. Germline CDR1 and CDR2: GTSNPN and SVGIG (reference sequence). Trimming took 2 bases from V and 1 from J, leaving 3 bases between them.

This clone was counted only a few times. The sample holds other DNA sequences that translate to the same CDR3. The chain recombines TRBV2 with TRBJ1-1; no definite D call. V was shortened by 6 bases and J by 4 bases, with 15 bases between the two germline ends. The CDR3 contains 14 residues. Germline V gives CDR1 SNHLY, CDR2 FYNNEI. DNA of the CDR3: TGTGCCAGCAGCCTTTTGGGAAGGTCCACTGAAGCTTTCTTT. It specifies CASSLLGRSTEAFF.

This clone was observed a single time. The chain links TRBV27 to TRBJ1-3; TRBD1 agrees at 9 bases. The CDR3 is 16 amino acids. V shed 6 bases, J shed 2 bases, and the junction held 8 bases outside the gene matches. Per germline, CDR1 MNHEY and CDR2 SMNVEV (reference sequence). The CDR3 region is CASRSGQGRAGNTIYF. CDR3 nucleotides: TGTGCCAGCAGAAGCGGACAGGGGCGAGCTGGAAACACCATATATTTT.

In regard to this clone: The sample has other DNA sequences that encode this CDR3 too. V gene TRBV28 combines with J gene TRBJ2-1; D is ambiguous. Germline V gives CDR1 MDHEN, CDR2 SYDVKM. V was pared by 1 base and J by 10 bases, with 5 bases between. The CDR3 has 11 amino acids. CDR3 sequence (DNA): TGTGCCAGCAGTTTATTGGACGAGCAGTTCTTC. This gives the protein CASSLLDEQFF.

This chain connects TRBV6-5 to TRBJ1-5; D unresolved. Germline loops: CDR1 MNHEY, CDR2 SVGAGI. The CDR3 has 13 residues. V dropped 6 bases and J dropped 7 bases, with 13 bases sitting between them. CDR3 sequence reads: CASSLGWGQPQHF. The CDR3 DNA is TGTGCCAGCAGCCTAGGATGGGGACAGCCCCAGCATTTT.

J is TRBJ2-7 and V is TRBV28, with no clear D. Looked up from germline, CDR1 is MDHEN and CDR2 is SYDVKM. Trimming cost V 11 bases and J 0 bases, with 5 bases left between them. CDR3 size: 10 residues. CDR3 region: CAAGSYEQYF. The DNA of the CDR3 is TGTGCCGCAGGCTCCTACGAGCAGTACTTC.

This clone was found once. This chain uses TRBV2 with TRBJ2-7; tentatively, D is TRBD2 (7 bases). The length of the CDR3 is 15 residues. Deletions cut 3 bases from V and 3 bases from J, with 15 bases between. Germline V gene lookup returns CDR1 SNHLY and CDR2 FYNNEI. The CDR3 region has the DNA TGTGCCAGCAGTGAGAGGGGGACTACTATCTACGAGCAGTACTTC. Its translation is CASSERGTTIYEQYF.

The CDR3 spells CASSPRLWDGYTF. Written as DNA, the CDR3 is TGTGCCAGCAGTCCCCGGCTTTGGGATGGCTACACCTTC. The chain links TRBV27 to TRBJ1-2; unclear D gene. The ends were cut back, 5 bases at V and 6 bases at J, with 13 bases in the middle. The CDR3 extends over 13 amino acids. CDR1 and CDR2 from the germline V gene are MNHEY and SMNVEV (reference sequence).

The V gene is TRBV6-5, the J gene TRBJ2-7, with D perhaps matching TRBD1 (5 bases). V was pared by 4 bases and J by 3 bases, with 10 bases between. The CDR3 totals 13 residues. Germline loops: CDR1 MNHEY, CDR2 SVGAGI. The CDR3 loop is CASSSPTDYEQYF. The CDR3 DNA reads TGTGCCAGCAGTTCACCGACAGACTACGAGCAGTACTTC.

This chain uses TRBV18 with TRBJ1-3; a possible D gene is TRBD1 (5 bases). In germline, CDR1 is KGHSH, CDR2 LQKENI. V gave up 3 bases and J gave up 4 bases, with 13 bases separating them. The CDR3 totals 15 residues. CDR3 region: CASSPKGTYGNTIYF. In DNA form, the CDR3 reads TGTGCCAGCTCACCGAAGGGGACGTACGGAAACACCATATATTTT.

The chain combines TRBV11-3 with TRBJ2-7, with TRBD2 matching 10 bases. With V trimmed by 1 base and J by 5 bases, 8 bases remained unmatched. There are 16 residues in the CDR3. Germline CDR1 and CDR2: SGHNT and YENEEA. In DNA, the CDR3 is TGTGCCAGCAGCTTAGGATCGCTAGCGGGAGTCGACGAGCAGTACTTC. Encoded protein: CASSLGSLAGVDEQYF.

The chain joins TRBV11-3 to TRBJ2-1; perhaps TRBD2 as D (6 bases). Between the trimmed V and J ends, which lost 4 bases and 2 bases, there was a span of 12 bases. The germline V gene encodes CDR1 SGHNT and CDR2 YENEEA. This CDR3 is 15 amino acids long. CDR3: CASSYSGTAYNEQFF. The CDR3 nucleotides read TGTGCCAGCAGCTATAGCGGAACTGCCTACAATGAGCAGTTCTTC.

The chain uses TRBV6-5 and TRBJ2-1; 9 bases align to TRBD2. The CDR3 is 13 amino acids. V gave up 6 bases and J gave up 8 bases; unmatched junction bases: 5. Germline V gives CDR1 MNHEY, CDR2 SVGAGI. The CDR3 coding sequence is TGTGCCAGCAGGACTAGCGGAGTGGATGAGCAGTTCTTC. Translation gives CASRTSGVDEQFF.

This chain's CDR3 is CASSFAKNTEAFF. Here the CDR3 DNA reads TGTGCCAGCAGCTTTGCGAAGAACACTGAAGCTTTCTTT. The rearrangement joins TRBV7-2 to TRBJ1-1; the D is unclear. CDR1 is SGHTA and CDR2 is FQGNSA in the germline V gene. This CDR3 contains 13 residues. V was pared by 3 bases and J by 1 base, with 6 bases between.

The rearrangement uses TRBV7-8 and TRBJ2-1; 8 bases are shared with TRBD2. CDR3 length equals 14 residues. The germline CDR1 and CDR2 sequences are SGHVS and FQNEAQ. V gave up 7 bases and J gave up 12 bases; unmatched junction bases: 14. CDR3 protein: CASNIAGFGGGQFF. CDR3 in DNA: TGTGCCAGCAACATAGCGGGATTTGGTGGGGGGCAGTTCTTC. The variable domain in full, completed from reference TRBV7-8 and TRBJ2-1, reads GAGVSQSPRYKVAKRGQDVALRCDPISGHVSLFWYQQALGQGPEFLTYFQNEAQLDKSGLPSDRFFAERPEGSVSTLKIQRTQQEDSAVYLCASNIAGFGGGQFFGPGTRLTVL.

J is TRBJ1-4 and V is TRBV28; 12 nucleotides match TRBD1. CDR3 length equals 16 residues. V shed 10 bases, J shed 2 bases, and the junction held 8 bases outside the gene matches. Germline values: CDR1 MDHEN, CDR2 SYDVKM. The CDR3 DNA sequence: TGTGCCACCAAGGGACAGGGGGCGCACACTAATGAAAAACTGTTTTTT. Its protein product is CATKGQGAHTNEKLFF.

CDR3 in DNA: TGTGCCAGCTCAACCGCCGGGGAGCTGTTTTTT. As protein: CASSTAGELFF. The rearrangement joins TRBV2 to TRBJ2-2; D ambiguous. CDR1 and CDR2 (germline): SNHLY, FYNNEI. The V end lost 8 bases, the J end lost 6 bases, and 7 bases lay between the germline ends. The length of the CDR3 is 11 residues.

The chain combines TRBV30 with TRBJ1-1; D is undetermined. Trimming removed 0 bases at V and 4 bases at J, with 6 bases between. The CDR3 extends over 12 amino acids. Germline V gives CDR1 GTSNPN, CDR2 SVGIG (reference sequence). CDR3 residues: CAWSVITTEAFF. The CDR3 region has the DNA TGTGCCTGGAGTGTAATCACCACTGAAGCTTTCTTT.

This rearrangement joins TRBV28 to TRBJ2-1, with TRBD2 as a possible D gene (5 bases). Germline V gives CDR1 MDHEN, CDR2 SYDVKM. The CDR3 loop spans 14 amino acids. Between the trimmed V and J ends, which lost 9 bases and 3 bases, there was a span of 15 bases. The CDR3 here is CASNPVTIYNEQFF. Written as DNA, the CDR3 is TGTGCCAGTAATCCCGTGACTATCTACAATGAGCAGTTCTTC.

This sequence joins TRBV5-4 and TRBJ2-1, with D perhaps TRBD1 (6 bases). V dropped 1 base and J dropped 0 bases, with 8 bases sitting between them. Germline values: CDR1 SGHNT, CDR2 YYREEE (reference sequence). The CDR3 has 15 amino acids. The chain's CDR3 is CASSLKQGSYNEQFF. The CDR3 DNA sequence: TGTGCCAGCAGCTTGAAACAGGGCTCCTACAATGAGCAGTTCTTC.

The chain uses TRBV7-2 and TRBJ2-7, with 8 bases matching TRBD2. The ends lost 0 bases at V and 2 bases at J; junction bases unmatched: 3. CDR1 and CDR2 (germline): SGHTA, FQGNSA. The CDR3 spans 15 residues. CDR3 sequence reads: CASSLATSGAYEQYF. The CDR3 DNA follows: TGTGCCAGCAGCTTAGCAACTAGCGGCGCCTACGAGCAGTACTTC.